Presented here are 10 T cell receptor beta chains from one specimen sequenced in a study of CD8 T cell repertoires and HIV-1 epitope variants (dated by TCRdb to the early 2020s). The library was made by the immunoSEQ multiplex PCR assay. TCRdb holds this immuneACCESS table with in-frame rearrangements only. Some clones are missing; in checked studies, unresolved V genes explain under half, and the rest has no known cause. Within this sample are 7,300 or so clones, with under 75% of them counted one time only. The ten largest clones add up to around 40% of the sample. Their recognized antigens are unknown. What was sequenced was cultured CD8+ T cells derived from PBMCs. The receptors derive from a male donor with HIV.

This clone appeared a few times. V gene TRBV7-9 combines with J gene TRBJ1-2; D is possibly TRBD1 (6 bases). Germline V gene sequence: CDR1 SEHNR, CDR2 FQNEAQ (reference sequence). The CDR3 is made up of 14 amino acids. Deletions cut 1 base from V and 3 bases from J, with 9 bases between. The CDR3 coding sequence is TGTGCCAGCAGCTTAGGGGCAGGGGACTATGGCTACACCTTC. Its translation is CASSLGAGDYGYTF.

This chain links TRBV6-5 with TRBJ2-7; perhaps TRBD2 as D (5 bases). Germline V gene sequence: CDR1 MNHEY, CDR2 SVGAGI. The CDR3 extends over 14 amino acids. Trimming stripped 6 bases from V and 6 bases from J, with 18 bases between. The CDR3 region is CASRTYSGIGEQYF. CDR3 in DNA: TGTGCCAGCAGGACCTACTCGGGGATAGGCGAGCAGTACTTC.

This chain connects TRBV19 to TRBJ2-2, with D perhaps given as TRBD1 or TRBD2 (5 bases each). Deletions cut 7 bases from V and 0 bases from J, with 9 bases between. This CDR3 comprises 14 residues. The V gene's germline CDR1 is LNHDA and CDR2 SQIVND (reference sequence). CDR3: CASNVGANTGELFF. CDR3 nucleotide sequence: TGTGCCAGTAATGTGGGGGCGAACACCGGGGAGCTGTTTTTT.

This clone was seen a handful of times. The V gene is TRBV9, the J gene TRBJ2-2; D is undetermined. The CDR3 is made up of 12 amino acids. The germline CDR1 and CDR2 sequences are SGDLS and YYNGEE. Between the trimmed V and J ends, which lost 7 bases and 3 bases, there was a span of 7 bases. This CDR3 is CASGQDTGELFF. The CDR3 DNA is TGTGCCAGCGGCCAAGACACCGGGGAGCTGTTTTTT. Full variable domain (missing parts from reference TRBV9 and TRBJ2-2): DSGVTQTPKHLITATGQRVTLRCSPRSGDLSVYWYQQSLDQGLQFLIQYYNGEERAKGNILERFSAQQFPDLHSELNLSSLELGDSALYFCASGQDTGELFFGEGSRLTVL.

The CDR3 is CASIEAGDNEQFF. CDR3 in DNA: TGTGCCAGCATTGAAGCGGGAGACAATGAGCAGTTCTTC. This chain connects TRBV7-8 to TRBJ2-1, with 8 bases that match TRBD2. The germline V gene encodes CDR1 SGHVS and CDR2 FQNEAQ. Germline trimming cut 7 bases from V and 5 bases from J; bases unmatched to any gene: 4. The CDR3 spans 13 residues.

Concerning this clone: One junction end disagrees with the germline gene, perhaps due to a read error. Additional DNA sequences in this sample encode the identical CDR3. The rearrangement links TRBV7-9 to TRBJ2-7; possibly TRBD1 for D (6 bases). The CDR3 consists of 13 residues. From germline, CDR1 is SEHNR and CDR2 FQNEAQ (reference sequence). This CDR3 is CASSSIQGYEQYF. CDR3 sequence (DNA): TGTGCCAGTAGCTCTATACAGGGCTACGAGCAGTACTTC.

The chain combines TRBV19 with TRBJ2-7; TRBD2 agrees at 7 bases. CDR1 LNHDA and CDR2 SQIVND come from the germline V gene (reference sequence). V shed 5 bases and J 3 bases; nucleotides not matched to a gene: 7. CDR3 length: 14 amino acids. The CDR3 spells CASSGASGGYEQYF. CDR3 DNA: TGTGCCAGTAGTGGGGCTAGCGGTGGCTACGAGCAGTACTTC.

The chain couples TRBV27 to TRBJ2-3; D uncertain. Trimming left V 0 bases short and J 3 bases short, with 4 bases between. Germline CDR1 MNHEY, CDR2 SMNVEV (reference sequence). The CDR3 loop spans 13 amino acids. CDR3 sequence reads: CASSLSGTDTQYF. DNA for the CDR3: TGTGCCAGCAGTTTATCGGGAACAGATACGCAGTATTTT.

The rearrangement uses TRBV11-2 and TRBJ1-1; no firm D call. Per the germline V gene, CDR1 is SGHAT and CDR2 is FQNNGV. The CDR3 has 16 amino acids. V was trimmed by 1 base and J by 0 bases, leaving 12 bases between them. The CDR3 DNA sequence: TGTGCCAGCAGCTTAGGGGAGGGAAATTTGAACACTGAAGCTTTCTTT. Its protein product is CASSLGEGNLNTEAFF.

This chain joins TRBV19 and TRBJ1-5; 10 nucleotides match TRBD1. Per germline, CDR1 LNHDA and CDR2 SQIVND (reference sequence). Germline trimming cut 9 bases from V and 5 bases from J; bases unmatched to any gene: 7. The CDR3 totals 14 residues. CDR3 DNA: TGTGCCAGCAGGGGGACAGGGGAGCATCAGCCCCAGCATTTT. This translates into CASRGTGEHQPQHF.